A single T cell receptor (beta chain) is shown here with its context. The data belong to a study of blood T cell repertoires in COVID-19. Study-level background: From the United States, Italy and Spain came samples of acute and convalescent COVID-19.

Trimming removed 4 bases from V and 4 bases from J; junction bases left unmatched: 9. Germline V gene lookup returns CDR1 SGHRS and CDR2 YFSETQ. The CDR3 extends over 16 amino acids. Profiled with immunoSEQ multiplex PCR; TCRdb holds only in-frame clones, not every one. The sample lists 70,000 to 95,000 clones; approximately 89% were seen once. The chain combines TRBV5-1 with TRBJ1-3, with 9 bases fitting TRBD1. The sequence was obtained from a man in his forties or fifties with active COVID-19. The sequenced sample consisted of peripheral blood. The CDR3 sequence: CASSLRDRASGNTIYF. CDR3 sequence (DNA): TGCGCCAGCAGCCTGCGGGACAGGGCGAGCGGAAACACCATATATTTT.